This T cell receptor beta chain appears in the sequencing data of a study of blood T cell repertoires in COVID-19. Study as a whole: The samples span acute and convalescent COVID-19 from the United States, Italy and Spain.

Measured with immunoSEQ multiplex PCR; TCRdb has only the in-frame clones, and not every one. The sample records about 160,000 clones, 65% to 90% being singletons. The germline V gene encodes CDR1 KGHSY and CDR2 FQNENV. Trimming left V 6 bases short and J 4 bases short, with 12 bases between. The CDR3 consists of 13 residues. The sequencing input was peripheral blood. The chain combines TRBV16 with TRBJ1-1, with a weak D call TRBD1 (5 bases). The receptor's source is a man between 65 and 80 years old with acute or convalescent COVID-19. CDR3 sequence: CASRDRGGTEAFF. In DNA form, the CDR3 reads TGTGCCAGCAGGGACCGGGGGGGCACTGAAGCTTTCTTT.